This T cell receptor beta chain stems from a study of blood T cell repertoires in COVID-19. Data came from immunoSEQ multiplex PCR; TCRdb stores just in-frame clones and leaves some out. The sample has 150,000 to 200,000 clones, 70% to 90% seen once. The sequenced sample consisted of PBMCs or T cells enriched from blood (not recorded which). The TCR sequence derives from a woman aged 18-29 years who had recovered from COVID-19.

CDR3 protein: CASSAGVSTDTQYF. Written as DNA, the CDR3 is TGTGCCAGCAGCGCCGGTGTGAGCACAGATACGCAGTATTTT. The rearrangement links TRBV9 to TRBJ2-3; D unresolved. The V gene's germline CDR1 is SGDLS and CDR2 YYNGEE. With 3 bases removed from V and 0 bases from J, the gap between germline ends came to 8 bases. CDR3 size: 14 residues.